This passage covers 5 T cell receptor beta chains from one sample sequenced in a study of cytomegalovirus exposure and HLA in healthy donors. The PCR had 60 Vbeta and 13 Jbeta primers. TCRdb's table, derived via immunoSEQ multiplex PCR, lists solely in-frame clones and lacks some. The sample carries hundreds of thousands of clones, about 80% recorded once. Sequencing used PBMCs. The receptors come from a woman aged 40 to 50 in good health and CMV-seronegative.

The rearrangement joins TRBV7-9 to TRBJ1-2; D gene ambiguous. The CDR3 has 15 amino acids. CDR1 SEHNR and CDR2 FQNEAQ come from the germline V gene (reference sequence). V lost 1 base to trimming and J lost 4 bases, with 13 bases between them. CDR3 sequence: CASSLDTVTAYGYTF. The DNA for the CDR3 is TGTGCCAGCAGCTTAGATACAGTTACCGCCTATGGCTACACCTTC. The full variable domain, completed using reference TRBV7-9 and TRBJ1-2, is DTGVSQNPRHKITKRGQNVTFRCDPISEHNRLYWYRQTLGQGPEFLTYFQNEAQLEKSRLLSDRFSAERPKGSFSTLEIQRTEQGDSAMYLCASSLDTVTAYGYTFGSGTRLTVV.

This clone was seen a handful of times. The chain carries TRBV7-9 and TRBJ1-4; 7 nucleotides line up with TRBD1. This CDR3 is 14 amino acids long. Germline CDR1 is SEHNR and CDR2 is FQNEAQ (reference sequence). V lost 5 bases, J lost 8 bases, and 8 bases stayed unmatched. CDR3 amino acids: CASSRGQGEEKLFF. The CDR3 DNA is TGTGCCAGCAGCCGAGGCCAGGGGGAGGAAAAACTGTTTTTT.

As DNA, the CDR3 is TGTGCCAGCTCACCACCGGGGGGTTATCCCGGGACAGGGGGTTACGAGCAGTACTTC. Amino acids: CASSPPGGYPGTGGYEQYF. The chain has TRBV18 and TRBJ2-7; 11 nucleotides agree with TRBD1. Germline V gives CDR1 KGHSH, CDR2 LQKENI. V shed 0 bases and J 4 bases; nucleotides not matched to a gene: 14. CDR3 size: 19 residues.

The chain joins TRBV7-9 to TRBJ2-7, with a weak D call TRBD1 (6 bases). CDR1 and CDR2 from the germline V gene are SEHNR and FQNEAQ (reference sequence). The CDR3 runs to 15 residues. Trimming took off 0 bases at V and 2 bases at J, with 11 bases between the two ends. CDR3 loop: CASSLATGMAYEQYF. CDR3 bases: TGTGCCAGCAGCTTAGCTACAGGGATGGCCTACGAGCAGTACTTC. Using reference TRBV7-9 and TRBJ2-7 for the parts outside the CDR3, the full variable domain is DTGVSQNPRHKITKRGQNVTFRCDPISEHNRLYWYRQTLGQGPEFLTYFQNEAQLEKSRLLSDRFSAERPKGSFSTLEIQRTEQGDSAMYLCASSLATGMAYEQYFGPGTRLTVT.

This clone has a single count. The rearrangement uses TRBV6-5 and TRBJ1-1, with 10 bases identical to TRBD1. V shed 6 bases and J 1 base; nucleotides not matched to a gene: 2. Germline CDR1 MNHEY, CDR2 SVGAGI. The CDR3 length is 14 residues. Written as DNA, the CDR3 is TGTGCCAGCAGAGGGACAGGGGCGAACACTGAAGCTTTCTTT. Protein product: CASRGTGANTEAFF.